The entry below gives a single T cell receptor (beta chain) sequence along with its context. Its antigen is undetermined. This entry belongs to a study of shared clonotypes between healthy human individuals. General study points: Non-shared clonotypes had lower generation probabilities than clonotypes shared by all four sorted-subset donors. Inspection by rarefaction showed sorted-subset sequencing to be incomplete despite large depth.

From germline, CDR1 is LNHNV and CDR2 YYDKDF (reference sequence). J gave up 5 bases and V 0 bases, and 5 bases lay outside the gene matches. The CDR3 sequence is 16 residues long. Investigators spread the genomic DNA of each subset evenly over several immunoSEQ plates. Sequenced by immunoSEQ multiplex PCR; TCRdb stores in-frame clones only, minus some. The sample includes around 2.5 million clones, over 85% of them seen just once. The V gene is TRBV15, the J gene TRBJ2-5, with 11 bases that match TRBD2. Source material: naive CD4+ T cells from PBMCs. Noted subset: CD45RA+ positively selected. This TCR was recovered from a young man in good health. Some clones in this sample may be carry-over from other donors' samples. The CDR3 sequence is CATSRDWASGGETQYF. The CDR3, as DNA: TGTGCCACCAGCAGAGATTGGGCTAGCGGGGGGGAGACCCAGTACTTC.